Sequencing of this TCR beta chain was carried out in a study of beta chain features in type 1 diabetes. Study-wide findings and caveats: Relative to healthy donors, patients appeared to have naive, central memory and Treg TCRB repertoires that were more similar. Significant though moderate, a shortening of TCRB CDR3s appeared in all four CD4+ subsets of Type 1 diabetes patients.

All of the isolated RNA was reverse transcribed, so expressed TCRB transcripts were sequenced. The assay was immunoSEQ multiplex PCR, and TCRdb's table has in-frame clones only and misses some. This sample has 150,000 to 200,000 clones, with around 8% found just once. This clone has at least ten counts. No antigen is known for it. V was clipped by 0 bases and J by 1 base, with 9 bases between them. Germline CDR1 is MNHEY and CDR2 is SVGAGI. The CDR3 has 16 residues. The source material was central memory CD4+ T cells from blood. This receptor was obtained from a woman in her forties with type 1 diabetes. The gene calls are TRBV6-5 and TRBJ2-2, with D possibly being TRBD1 (6 bases). CDR3 region: CASSYSGTWNTGELFF. The CDR3 DNA is TGTGCCAGCAGTTACTCCGGGACATGGAACACCGGGGAGCTGTTTTTT.